This T cell receptor beta chain appears in the sequencing data of a study of Tregs in tolerant kidney transplant recipients. Study outcomes and limitations: Tolerant patients' donor-specific Tregs expanded beyond overall Tregs, suggesting antigen-driven growth. Activated donor B cell expansion appeared to reveal the most relevant donor-specific TCRbeta repertoire.

Recipients received nonmyeloablative bone marrow transplants from related graft donors, with transient mixed chimerism. Unstimulated regulatory T cells (CD4+CD25+CD127-), CD4+CD25- non-regulatory cells, CD4 and CD8 cells were FACS-sorted from thawed PBMCs. Sequencing was performed with immunoSEQ multiplex PCR; in TCRdb, only in-frame clones are kept and a portion is missing. The data contain 55,000 to 75,000 clones, more than 75% of them singletons. Of note for this clone: Its antigen remains unidentified.

The CDR3 totals 14 residues. After removal of 1 base from V and 4 bases from J, the junction contained 4 bases not matched to a gene. Germline V gene data show CDR1 as SGDLS and CDR2 as YYNGEE. This clonotype originated in a human patient who received a combined kidney and bone marrow transplant. Some of the T cells may derive from the graft donor. This specimen was CD4+ T cells from blood (PBMCs), taken 6 months after the transplant. The chain carries TRBV9 and TRBJ1-2; TRBD1 matches 7 bases. The CDR3 nucleotides read TGTGCCAGCAGCGTAACAGGGGAAAGCTATGGCTACACCTTC. Its translation is CASSVTGESYGYTF.